The clone carrying this TCR beta chain was recorded once. This entry belongs to a study of T cell changes during pregnancy in multiple sclerosis. The CDR3 consists of 13 residues. Germline CDR1 KGHSH, CDR2 LQKENI. V was trimmed by 3 bases and J by 7 bases, leaving 10 bases between them. Profiling relied on immunoSEQ multiplex PCR, and the TCRdb table lists in-frame clones only, not all of them. This table holds approximately 17,000 clones, 80% to 90% found once. Sequenced material: CD8+ T cells from peripheral blood mononuclear cells, taken in the second trimester of pregnancy. This TCR came from a female donor in good health, enrolled as a control in a pregnancy study. The rearrangement joins TRBV18 to TRBJ1-5; tentative D call: TRBD1 (6 bases). The CDR3 region has the DNA TGTGCCAGCTCACCGGACAGTAGGCAGCCCCAGCATTTT. This sequence encodes CASSPDSRQPQHF.